This T cell receptor (beta chain) was captured by sequencing in a study of identical twins (dated by TCRdb to about 2016). Background for the entire study: The study deep-sequenced TCR alpha and beta repertoires from monozygotic twins, unrelated adults of various ages and cord blood to test whether fetal clonotypes persist. To rule out contamination, the twin experiments were replicated at different times with different library preparation protocols.

Compared with germline, V lacks 3 bases and J lacks 4 bases; bases without a gene match: 2. The CDR1 and CDR2 encoded by the germline V gene are SGHDT and YYEEEE. The CDR3 spans 13 residues, from the cysteine through the phenylalanine. Left in the record is the CDR3 DNA by itself, 39 bases read in frame from the first base. This clonotype appeared a few times. Its antigen is unknown. No qualities accompany the bases; no much larger clone lies one base away. The paper's findings and limits, for the study overall: Invariant T cells such as MAIT and iNKT could partly confound zero-insertion analyses, though diverse VJ usage argued against this for most clonotypes. Compared with coincidental sharing between unrelated individuals, an excess of low generation-probability sequences was observed among out-of-frame TCR alpha sequences shared between twins. Out-of-frame TCR alpha sharing in monozygotic twins was systematically underestimated by recombination models, whereas sharing between unrelated individuals was in agreement with the recombination models. Abundant cord blood beta clonotypes had fewer insertions, young adult naive repertoires showed a similar but weaker trend, and memory repertoires showed no such trend. A weaker excess of twin sharing was found in beta out-of-frame sequences because the signal-to-noise ratio was lowered by fewer shared sequences. Conclusions relied on cross-sectional statistical analysis, since the same donors could not be followed over many years.

Every donor in the study was a healthy Caucasian. The twin cohort comprised three pairs of female monozygotic twins, all aged about 18 to 30 years. Peripheral blood mononuclear cells were used as the source from which RNA for TCR libraries was isolated. Libraries were made using 5' RACE. The sample was run on an Illumina HiSeq 2000. A universal primer binding site was added through template switching, and the final cDNA carried a unique molecular identifier so that TCR cDNA molecules could be counted accurately. First-strand cDNA for TCR alpha and beta chains was synthesized from specific primers in the conserved constant-segment region. To control for contamination, each cDNA library was double barcoded with a SMART-Mk sample barcode plus Illumina barcodes. TruSeq adapter sequences and Illumina sample barcodes were added in two successive PCR steps. The Illumina HiSeq platform was used with custom primers to sequence TCR alpha and beta cDNA libraries. The study's own analysis went as follows. MiGEC was used to process raw reads and extract unique molecular identifiers, and MiXCR was used to find CDR3 positions. Recombination models were inferred per individual with the repgenHMM and IGoR tools using an EM algorithm. The tcR package in R was used for shared clonotype analysis, with sharing normalized by the product of cloneset sizes. Out-of-frame nonproductive sequences were analyzed to study raw recombination free of thymic and clonal selection effects. TCRdb redid the processing of the public reads, applying fastp at Q25 and MiXCR, and retained in-frame beta chains. Each entry is one CDR3 protein sequence, shown with its most common DNA and genes. These V and J calls derive from TCRdb rather than the authors' analysis. The sample includes some 600,000 distinct CDR3 sequences, with around 7.5% observed a single time. The top ten hold 1.5% to 2% of the sample.

The same data also contributed to another study, on yellow fever vaccine responses in identical twins. Looking at the second paper: According to the authors, the vaccine-induced T cell response in identical twins seemed to be partly convergent and partly specific to each individual. In the study, vaccine-responding T cell clones were precisely tracked in identical twins.

The sequenced sample consisted of PBMCs. The chain couples TRBV5-6 to TRBJ2-3; 7 nucleotides in the junction match TRBD1. The receptor was derived from a woman under 30 in good health. The CDR3 has the sequence CASSYGTADTQYF. The DNA reads as follows: TGTGCCAGCAGCTACGGGACAGCAGATACGCAGTATTTT.